Given below is one T cell receptor beta chain in context. Sequencing of TCR beta was undertaken in CD8+ and CD4+ T cells derived from blood. CD8+ and CD4+ T cells were negatively isolated; TEMRA cells were FACS-enriched. The data stem from a study of CD8 T cells in Susac syndrome. Study-wide background: Each patient with Susac syndrome, at the time of blood draw, was therapy-naive, on corticosteroids, or on intravenous immunoglobulin alone.

Germline loops: CDR1 DFQATT, CDR2 SNEGSKA (reference sequence). CDR3 length: 15 residues. V was cut by 6 bases and J by 3 bases, with 15 bases left in between. RNA was extracted with the RNeasy kit, and a quantity of roughly 0.45 to 1 ug was reverse transcribed using random hexamers. A multiplex approach, immunoSEQ multiplex PCR, amplified TCR beta CDR3 across 54 Vbeta and 13 Jbeta. TCRdb called the immunoSEQ multiplex PCR reads again in MiXCR, with one record for every CDR3 protein. The sample includes some 150,000 distinct CDR3 sequences, about 94% of them seen just once. The rearrangement uses TRBV20-1 and TRBJ1-6, with D possibly matching TRBD1 (6 bases). The sample taken for sequencing was CD4+ T cells from PBMCs. The clonotype was recovered from a human donor with Susac syndrome. The CDR3 spells CSAIRGRGYNSPLHF. In DNA form, the CDR3 reads TGCAGTGCCATCCGGGGCAGGGGCTATAATTCACCCCTCCACTTT.